Listed here are 10 T cell receptor beta chains from one sample, sequenced in a study of OX40 agonist ivuxolimab in advanced cancers. The protocol used for the library was the immunoSEQ multiplex PCR assay. Entries here come from immuneACCESS through TCRdb and include only in-frame sequences with V and J called. Some clones fail to appear in such tables; in the studies checked, an unresolved V gene covers under half of the shortfall, and the cause of the remainder is unknown. Across this sample there are roughly 41,000 clones, with about 91% seen only once. The ten largest clones add up to just under 5% of the sample. Source: CD4+ or CD8+ T cells sorted from blood, taken in a trial of the OX40 agonist ivuxolimab. These receptors all come from an adult with an advanced solid tumor such as melanoma, head and neck, liver or kidney cancer.

This chain uses TRBV4-2 with TRBJ2-3; 10 bases map to TRBD2. V lost 0 bases to trimming and J lost 6 bases; unmatched junction nucleotides: 6. Germline V gene data show CDR1 as LGHNA and CDR2 as YNFKEQ. The CDR3 covers 16 residues. The CDR3: CASSQESGGGPDTQYF. The CDR3 bases are TGTGCCAGCAGCCAAGAGAGCGGGGGGGGGCCCGATACGCAGTATTTT.

The rearrangement uses TRBV19 and TRBJ2-2, with D unresolved. Per the germline V gene, CDR1 is LNHDA and CDR2 is SQIVND (reference sequence). This CDR3 has 13 amino acids. Trimming removed 2 bases from V and 5 bases from J, with 6 bases in between. The CDR3 region has the DNA TGTGCCAGTAGTATACTGGGGACCGGGGAGCTGTTTTTT. Translation gives CASSILGTGELFF.

The table lists this clone with a few counts. The gene calls are TRBV7-9 and TRBJ1-6, with 9 bases lining up with TRBD1. The V segment lost 4 bases and the J segment 6 bases; nucleotides outside the gene matches: 1. The CDR3 consists of 14 residues. Germline CDR1 is SEHNR and CDR2 is FQNEAQ (reference sequence). The CDR3 loop is CASSSDRGNSPLHF. Here the CDR3 DNA reads TGTGCCAGCAGCTCGGACAGGGGTAATTCACCCCTCCACTTT.

The J gene is TRBJ2-1, the V gene TRBV6-1; D is uncertain. V was trimmed by 2 bases and J by 4 bases, leaving 18 bases between them. In germline, CDR1 is MNHNS, CDR2 SASEGT. This CDR3 comprises 17 residues. CDR3 nucleotide sequence: TGTGCCAGCAGTGAATCAGCTCTAGTTAACGGGTACAATGAGCAGTTCTTC. Its protein is CASSESALVNGYNEQFF.

V gene TRBV18 combines with J gene TRBJ1-2; possible D gene TRBD1, 6 bases. The V end was cut by 1 base, the J end by 2 bases, with 17 bases between. Germline V CDR1 and CDR2: KGHSH, LQKENI. This CDR3 comprises 17 residues. In nucleotides, the CDR3 is TGTGCCAGCTCACCACAGGCGAGGGGGGGGCCAAACTATGGCTACACCTTC. Translated, it gives CASSPQARGGPNYGYTF.

The rearrangement joins TRBV18 to TRBJ2-2; 9 nucleotides align to TRBD1. The junction had 8 bases not matched to a gene; V was cut back by 1 base and J by 8 bases. There are 16 residues in the CDR3. Germline CDR1 reads KGHSH; CDR2 reads LQKENI. The DNA of the CDR3 is TGTGCCAGCTCACCACGTGGGACAGGGTATTCAGGGGAGCTGTTTTTT. This gives the protein CASSPRGTGYSGELFF.

J is TRBJ1-3 and V is TRBV29-1; possibly TRBD1 for D (5 bases). CDR3 length: 15 amino acids. V lost 3 bases, J lost 0 bases, and 12 bases lay in between. The germline V gene encodes CDR1 SQVTM and CDR2 ANQGSEA. This CDR3 reads CSVEGDLSSGNTIYF. The CDR3 DNA reads as TGCAGCGTTGAGGGGGATTTAAGCTCTGGAAACACCATATATTTT.

The chain has TRBV29-1 and TRBJ1-2; D is unclear. This CDR3 region has 13 residues. Germline loops: CDR1 SQVTM, CDR2 ANQGSEA. V dropped 4 bases and J dropped 4 bases, with 13 bases sitting between them. Here the CDR3 DNA reads TGCAGCGTTGGAAATCCGTCGTCCTATGGCTACACCTTC. Residues: CSVGNPSSYGYTF.

The rearrangement uses TRBV27 and TRBJ1-2; D gene ambiguous. The CDR3 is 14 residues long. The ends were cut back, 7 bases at V and 0 bases at J, with 12 bases in the middle. Germline lookup yields CDR1 MNHEY and CDR2 SMNVEV (reference sequence). CDR3 region: CASIFLQANYGYTF. CDR3 bases: TGTGCCAGCATCTTTCTCCAAGCTAACTATGGCTACACCTTC.

The chain uses TRBV7-6 and TRBJ2-3; 9 bases fit TRBD2. The CDR3 contains 16 residues. Losses at the gene ends were 5 bases for V and 3 bases for J; bases not matched to a gene: 9. In germline, CDR1 is SGHVS, CDR2 FNYEAQ. The DNA of the CDR3 is TGTGCCAGCAGCCCGAGACTAGCGGAGTGGACAGATACGCAGTATTTT. The encoded protein is CASSPRLAEWTDTQYF. The whole variable domain, remainder taken from reference TRBV7-6 and TRBJ2-3, is GAGVSQSPRYKVTKRGQDVALRCDPISGHVSLYWYRQALGQGPEFLTYFNYEAQQDKSGLPNDRFSAERPEGSISTLTIQRTEQRDSAMYRCASSPRLAEWTDTQYFGPGTRLTVL.